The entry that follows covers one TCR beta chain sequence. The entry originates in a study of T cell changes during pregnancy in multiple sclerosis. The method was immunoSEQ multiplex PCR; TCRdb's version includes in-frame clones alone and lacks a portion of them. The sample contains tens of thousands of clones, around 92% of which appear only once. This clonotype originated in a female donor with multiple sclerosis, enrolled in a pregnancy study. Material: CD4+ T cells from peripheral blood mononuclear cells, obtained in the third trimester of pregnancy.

The DNA for the CDR3 is TGTGCCAGCAGCCTAACCTCGGGGGTGGGGAACACCATATATTTT. Its protein is CASSLTSGVGNTIYF. This chain uses TRBV11-2 with TRBJ1-3; a possible D gene is TRBD1 (5 bases). The germline CDR1 and CDR2 sequences are SGHAT and FQNNGV. This CDR3 comprises 15 residues. Trimming stripped 5 bases from V and 7 bases from J, with 18 bases between. The full variable domain, with the rest looked up from reference TRBV11-2 and TRBJ1-3, is EAGVAQSPRYKIIEKRQSVAFWCNPISGHATLYWYQQILGQGPKLLIQFQNNGVVDDSQLPKDRFSAERLKGVDSTLKIQPAKLEDSAVYLCASSLTSGVGNTIYFGEGSWLTVV.